This TCR beta chain is from a study of T-cell memory formation after mild COVID-19 (dated by TCRdb to about 2021). General notes on the study: Most TCR sequence clusters were specific to one of the two donors. Longitudinal TCRalpha and TCRbeta repertoire sequencing tracked T-cell clones expanding and contracting after mild COVID-19 in a couple of donors. The cohort comprised two young, previously healthy adult volunteers, one female and one male.

The cysteine opens and the phenylalanine closes a CDR3 of 15 amino acids. Only the CDR3 DNA is retained, 45 bases long and in frame from the first base. Trimming accounts for 2 bases at V and 3 bases at J, while the number of junction bases matched to no gene is 5. CDR1 and CDR2, looked up from the germline V gene, are MNHEY and SVGEGT. PBMCs were isolated by Ficoll-Paque density gradient centrifugation. Points the paper makes about the study in general: Balanced CD4/CD8 phenotypes were observed for clones contracting from day 15 to 85, whereas a bias towards CD4+ was observed for a second wave of clones expanding from day 15 to 37. The study included only a couple of mild cases, and larger cohorts that include severe cases with pre-infection samples were judged to be necessary. The detection of some responding clones in pre-infection memory suggests that pre-existing cross-reactive memory T cells joined the SARS-CoV-2 response. SARS-CoV-2 specificity of the second-wave clones peaking on day 37 was not confirmed. Contracting CD4+ clones were found mainly in CM and EM memory subsets, while CD8+ clones were enriched in EMRA.

With respect to this clonotype: Its antigen is currently not known. Within one base of it there is no much larger clone, and no base qualities were kept.

The listed sequencing device is Illumina NovaSeq 6000. Using 5'RACE with constant-segment primers, TCRalpha and TCRbeta cDNA libraries were constructed, with sample barcodes and unique molecular identifiers added in the process. RNA was extracted from every sample with Trizol reagent. The libraries were amplified in two PCR steps, and the second step added a second sample barcode and Illumina TruSeq adapters. Sequencing of libraries was performed on an Illumina NovaSeq with 2 x 150 bp paired-end reads. Per the original workflow: Demultiplexing of reads and collapsing into UMI-guided consensus sequences were performed with migec v1.2.7. Using mixcr v2.1.11, UMI consensuses were aligned to TRA and TRB V and J templates and then assembled into clonotypes. A clonotype was counted as expanded or contracted only when both edgeR and NoisET called the clonotype significant, with the noise models trained on biological replicates. For edgeR calls, a false discovery rate-adjusted p below 0.01 and a log2 fold-change threshold of 1 were applied. As an exploratory analysis of dynamics, max-normalized trajectories of the 1000 most abundant clonotypes were examined by PCA with hierarchical clustering. The CD4 or CD8 phenotype of responding clones was assigned using the separately sequenced CD4+ and CD8+ repertoires. Starting from the raw public reads, TCRdb applied fastp trimming at Q25, assembled clones with MiXCR and retained in-frame beta chains. One record per CDR3 amino acid sequence lists the most common genes and DNA. For this entry, the V and J calls and clone size follow TCRdb and not the study's own pipeline. The table for this sample lists 300,000 to 400,000 distinct CDR3 sequences; around a sixth of them were counted only once. Around 20% of the sample is taken by the ten largest.

The rearrangement joined TRBV6-2 or TRBV6-3 to TRBJ2-3; 7 bases in between match TRBD1. The sequence was obtained from a man in his late teens or twenties who had mild COVID-19 (a few samples of this study predate the infection). The sample titles of this study are shuffled in the database, so cell type and time point are left out; the donor was told from shared clones. Sequencing input: PBMCs or a T cell subset sorted from them (not recorded which). The CDR3 reads CASSYGDRDTDTQYF. The bases read TGTGCCAGCAGTTACGGAGACAGGGATACAGATACGCAGTATTTT.